The clone carrying this TCR beta chain has a handful of counts. The antigen is not known. Hyperthyroidism in the patients, aged 18 to 65, was newly diagnosed and under 2 months in duration. The data derive from a study of T cells in Graves' hyperthyroidism and ophthalmopathy. General study findings and limits: Most thyroid clonotypes expanded above 0.001 appeared in blood too. With a median lead of about six months before onset, the model predicted ophthalmopathy. Researchers report that a 13 V-J model separated ophthalmopathy from stable hyperthyroidism.

CDR1 and CDR2 from the germline V gene are SGHTA and FQGTGA. Trimming removed 6 bases from V and 7 bases from J; junction bases left unmatched: 10. The CDR3 covers 15 residues. RNA transcripts provided the source from which TCR beta CDR3 regions were amplified. The TCR CDR3 first-round RT-PCR relied on the HTBI primer set. TCRdb reprocessed the multiplex PCR reads with MiXCR, giving one entry per CDR3 protein. The data hold 380,000 or so distinct CDR3 sequences, with less than 15% observed a single time. The source of this sequence is a man aged 25-45 years with Graves' hyperthyroidism that later progressed to Graves' ophthalmopathy. The chain employs TRBV7-3 and TRBJ2-1; TRBD1 matches at 9 bases. The sample consisted of blood. The CDR3 bases are TGTGCCAGCAGGTTACACAGGGGGCGCAGGAATGAGCAGTTCTTC. This gives the protein CASRLHRGRRNEQFF. The full variable domain, its missing parts supplied by reference TRBV7-3 and TRBJ2-1, is GAGVSQTPSNKVTEKGKYVELRCDPISGHTALYWYRQSLGQGPEFLIYFQGTGAADDSGLPNDRFFAVRPEGSVSTLKIQRTERGDSAVYLCASRLHRGRRNEQFFGPGTRLTVL.